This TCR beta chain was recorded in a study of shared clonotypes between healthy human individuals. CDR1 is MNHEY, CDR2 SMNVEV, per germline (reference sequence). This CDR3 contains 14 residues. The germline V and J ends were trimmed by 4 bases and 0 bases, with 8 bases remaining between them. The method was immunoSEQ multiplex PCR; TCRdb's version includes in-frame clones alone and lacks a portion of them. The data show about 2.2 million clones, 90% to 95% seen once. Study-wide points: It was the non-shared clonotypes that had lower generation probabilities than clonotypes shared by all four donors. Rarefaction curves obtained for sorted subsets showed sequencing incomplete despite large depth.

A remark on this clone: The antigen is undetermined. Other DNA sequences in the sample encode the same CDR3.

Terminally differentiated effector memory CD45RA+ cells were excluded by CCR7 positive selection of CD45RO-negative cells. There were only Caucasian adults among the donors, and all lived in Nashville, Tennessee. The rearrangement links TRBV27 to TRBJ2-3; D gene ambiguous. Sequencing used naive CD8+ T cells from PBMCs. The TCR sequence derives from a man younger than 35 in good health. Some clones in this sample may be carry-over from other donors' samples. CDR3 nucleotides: TGTGCCAGCAGTTCGCAGCCTAGCACAGATACGCAGTATTTT. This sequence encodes CASSSQPSTDTQYF.